A selection of T cell receptor beta chains follows, all from one sample in a study of cytomegalovirus exposure and HLA in healthy donors. TCRdb's copy holds only in-frame clones and misses some; the assay was immunoSEQ multiplex PCR. The top ten clones hold approximately 4.2% of a sample with around 110,000 clones, over 75% of them seen once. The sequencing sample was made of PBMCs. The source is a male donor in good health and CMV-seronegative. Each CDR3 is given with its conserved first and last residue. The order of the fields is V gene, J gene, clone size, D gene, CDR3 protein, CDR3 DNA. The D gene is left open where the match is weak. Only some rows state a clone size, as once, few, many or a class for expanded clones.

V: TRBV4-1
J: TRBJ2-5
size: few
D: -
CDR3: CASSQPRGQETQYF
DNA: TGCGCCAGCAGCCAACCCAGGGGCCAAGAGACCCAGTACTTC

V: TRBV19
J: TRBJ2-5
size: -
D: -
CDR3: CASSSPGDWETQYF
DNA: TGTGCCAGTAGTAGCCCAGGGGATTGGGAGACCCAGTACTTC

V: TRBV29-1
J: TRBJ1-2
size: -
D: -
CDR3: CSVYRDSYGYTF
DNA: TGCAGCGTCTACAGGGATTCCTATGGCTACACCTTC

V: TRBV27
J: TRBJ2-7
size: -
D: TRBD2
CDR3: CASRFRLGGGYEQYF
DNA: TGTGCTAGCAGATTCCGCCTAGGCGGGGGTTACGAGCAGTACTTC

V: TRBV27
J: TRBJ2-1
size: -
D: -
CDR3: CASTYSQGSYNEQFF
DNA: TGTGCCAGCACCTATTCACAGGGTTCCTACAATGAGCAGTTCTTC

V: TRBV15
J: TRBJ2-2
size: -
D: TRBD1
CDR3: CATSRDLDRGTGELFF
DNA: TGTGCCACCAGCAGAGATCTGGACAGGGGGACCGGGGAGCTGTTTTTT

V: TRBV19
J: TRBJ1-1
size: -
D: -
CDR3: CASSIWAGRDTEAFF
DNA: TGTGCCAGTAGTATATGGGCAGGGAGGGACACTGAAGCTTTCTTT

V: TRBV4-1
J: TRBJ1-1
size: -
D: -
CDR3: CASSQGTGHPVGEAFF
DNA: TGCGCCAGCAGCCAAGGAACAGGACACCCGGTCGGTGAAGCTTTCTTT

V: TRBV18
J: TRBJ1-1
size: -
D: -
CDR3: CASSQPGRAMNTEAFF
DNA: TGTGCCAGCTCACAGCCGGGAAGGGCAATGAACACTGAAGCTTTCTTT

V: TRBV6-1
J: TRBJ2-5
size: -
D: -
CDR3: CASSEGRVGETQYF
DNA: TGTGCCAGCAGTGAAGGGAGGGTTGGAGAGACCCAGTACTTC

V: TRBV11-2
J: TRBJ2-5
size: -
D: TRBD2
CDR3: CASSFTAGAETQYF
DNA: TGTGCCAGCAGCTTTACAGCGGGAGCAGAGACCCAGTACTTC

V: TRBV9
J: TRBJ2-7
size: -
D: -
CDR3: CASSVGGGLYEQYF
DNA: TGTGCCAGCAGCGTAGGGGGAGGTCTCTACGAGCAGTACTTC

V: TRBV7-9
J: TRBJ1-1
size: -
D: -
CDR3: CASSRGQNTEAFF
DNA: TGTGCCAGCAGTCGGGGACAGAACACTGAAGCTTTCTTT

V: TRBV9
J: TRBJ1-4
size: -
D: -
CDR3: CASSVGGTPSSVGNEKLFF
DNA: TGTGCCAGCAGCGTAGGAGGGACACCCAGTTCGGTTGGTAATGAAAAACTGTTTTTT

V: TRBV6-5
J: TRBJ2-1
size: -
D: TRBD2
CDR3: CASSSPRGGTYNEQFF
DNA: TGTGCCAGCAGTTCCCCTCGGGGGGGGACCTACAATGAGCAGTTCTTC

V: TRBV30
J: TRBJ2-7
size: -
D: TRBD2
CDR3: CAWEVGEGNEQYF
DNA: TGTGCCTGGGAGGTTGGGGAGGGCAACGAGCAGTACTTC

V: TRBV6-6
J: TRBJ2-1
size: few
D: -
CDR3: CASRPRGSSYNEQFF
DNA: TGTGCCAGCAGACCCAGGGGCAGCTCCTACAATGAGCAGTTCTTC

V: TRBV6-1
J: TRBJ2-1
size: -
D: -
CDR3: CASKEGVADEQFF
DNA: TGTGCCAGCAAAGAGGGGGTAGCCGATGAGCAGTTCTTC

V: TRBV6-5
J: TRBJ1-2
size: -
D: -
CDR3: CASSYGDSYGYTF
DNA: TGTGCCAGCAGTTACGGAGACAGCTATGGCTACACCTTC

V: TRBV30
J: TRBJ1-1
size: -
D: -
CDR3: CAWSAIRTERRTEAFF
DNA: TGTGCCTGGAGCGCAATTAGGACAGAAAGACGCACTGAAGCTTTCTTT

V: TRBV6-1
J: TRBJ1-2
size: -
D: -
CDR3: CASTQGGSRGYTF
DNA: TGTGCCAGCACCCAAGGAGGGAGTCGTGGCTACACCTTC

V: TRBV19
J: TRBJ2-7
size: once
D: TRBD2
CDR3: CASSIGTSGVIYEQYF
DNA: TGTGCCAGTAGTATCGGTACTAGCGGGGTGATCTACGAGCAGTACTTC

V: TRBV11-3
J: TRBJ2-2
size: -
D: TRBD1
CDR3: CASSEHRGRTGELFF
DNA: TGTGCCAGCAGCGAACACAGGGGTAGGACCGGGGAGCTGTTTTTT

V: TRBV5-4
J: TRBJ2-7
size: -
D: TRBD2
CDR3: CASSFGGGSSYEQYF
DNA: TGTGCCAGCAGCTTTGGCGGGGGGAGCTCCTACGAGCAGTACTTC

V: TRBV6-6
J: TRBJ1-5
size: once
D: TRBD1
CDR3: CATLDPGQGFYQPQHF
DNA: TGTGCCACCTTAGATCCGGGACAGGGCTTCTATCAGCCCCAGCATTTT

V: TRBV5-4
J: TRBJ1-2
size: -
D: TRBD1
CDR3: CASSEDRVNYGYTF
DNA: TGTGCCAGCAGCGAAGACAGGGTGAACTATGGCTACACCTTC

V: TRBV5-1
J: TRBJ2-6
size: few
D: -
CDR3: CASSLASVRGGAGANVLTF
DNA: TGCGCCAGCAGCTTGGCTTCCGTGAGGGGCGGGGCTGGGGCCAACGTCCTGACTTTC

V: TRBV28
J: TRBJ2-7
size: -
D: -
CDR3: CASSLSGRAPYEQYF
DNA: TGTGCCAGCAGTTTGAGCGGGCGCGCTCCCTACGAGCAGTACTTC

V: TRBV11-2
J: TRBJ1-4
size: -
D: -
CDR3: CASSLDPDSAGNEKLFF
DNA: TGTGCCAGCAGCTTAGATCCAGACTCCGCCGGTAATGAAAAACTGTTTTTT

V: TRBV30
J: TRBJ2-1
size: -
D: TRBD1
CDR3: CAWKQGAPRSEQFF
DNA: TGTGCCTGGAAACAGGGGGCTCCCCGGAGTGAGCAGTTCTTC

V: TRBV5-4
J: TRBJ2-1
size: -
D: TRBD2
CDR3: CASSLAFEAGGSYNEQFF
DNA: TGTGCCAGCAGCTTGGCGTTCGAAGCGGGAGGTTCCTACAATGAGCAGTTCTTC

V: TRBV4-1
J: TRBJ2-7
size: -
D: TRBD1
CDR3: CASSQRTGVYEQYF
DNA: TGCGCCAGCAGCCAACGGACAGGGGTCTACGAGCAGTACTTC

V: TRBV27
J: TRBJ1-5
size: -
D: -
CDR3: CASSSSTGINQPQHF
DNA: TGTGCCAGCAGTAGCTCTACAGGGATCAATCAGCCCCAGCATTTT

V: TRBV27
J: TRBJ2-1
size: -
D: TRBD2
CDR3: CASSNSYGTSGRVSYNEQFF
DNA: TGTGCCAGCAGTAATTCATACGGGACTAGCGGGAGGGTCTCCTACAATGAGCAGTTCTTC

V: TRBV5-4
J: TRBJ1-2
size: -
D: -
CDR3: CASNAKGEWEVGYTYGYTF
DNA: TGTGCCAGCAACGCAAAAGGGGAGTGGGAGGTTGGCTATACGTATGGCTACACCTTC

V: TRBV5-1
J: TRBJ2-1
size: -
D: TRBD2
CDR3: CASSPTLHTSGSYVEQFF
DNA: TGCGCCAGCAGCCCTACTCTCCATACTAGCGGGAGTTATGTTGAGCAGTTCTTC

V: TRBV13
J: TRBJ2-1
size: -
D: TRBD2
CDR3: CASSLPSGKVYNEQFF
DNA: TGTGCCAGCAGCCTACCTAGCGGGAAAGTTTACAATGAGCAGTTCTTC

V: TRBV7-3
J: TRBJ1-1
size: -
D: TRBD1
CDR3: CASSLASRGQTEAFF
DNA: TGTGCCAGCAGCTTAGCGTCGAGGGGGCAAACTGAAGCTTTCTTT

V: TRBV5-4
J: TRBJ2-1
size: few
D: TRBD2
CDR3: CASSLPLAGGFTEQFF
DNA: TGTGCCAGCAGCTTGCCCCTAGCGGGAGGATTTACTGAGCAGTTCTTC

V: TRBV14
J: TRBJ2-2
size: -
D: TRBD2
CDR3: CASSAFSGRGTGELFF
DNA: TGTGCCAGCAGCGCGTTTAGCGGGAGGGGTACCGGGGAGCTGTTTTTT

V: TRBV7-9
J: TRBJ1-1
size: once
D: TRBD1
CDR3: CASTIQGGNTEAFF
DNA: TGTGCCAGCACCATACAGGGGGGTAACACTGAAGCTTTCTTT

V: TRBV5-5
J: TRBJ1-4
size: -
D: -
CDR3: CASSLGLNEKLFF
DNA: TGTGCCAGCAGCCTCGGACTAAATGAAAAACTGTTTTTT

V: TRBV29-1
J: TRBJ2-2
size: -
D: -
CDR3: CSVEGRAGGGTGELFF
DNA: TGCAGCGTTGAAGGGCGGGCAGGGGGAGGCACCGGGGAGCTGTTTTTT

V: TRBV18
J: TRBJ1-1
size: -
D: -
CDR3: CASSPSRGLYTEAFF
DNA: TGTGCCAGCTCCCCCTCCAGGGGCCTTTACACTGAAGCTTTCTTT

V: TRBV5-6
J: TRBJ2-7
size: -
D: TRBD2
CDR3: CASSLATSGYEQYF
DNA: TGTGCCAGCAGCTTAGCGACTAGCGGCTACGAGCAGTACTTC

V: TRBV5-4
J: TRBJ1-2
size: -
D: -
CDR3: CASSLNSYGYTF
DNA: TGTGCCAGCAGCTTGAACAGCTATGGCTACACCTTC

V: TRBV28
J: TRBJ1-2
size: -
D: -
CDR3: CASTYGSGYTF
DNA: TGTGCCAGCACTTACGGTTCTGGCTACACCTTC

V: TRBV10-1
J: TRBJ2-5
size: -
D: TRBD2
CDR3: CASSERLAGDQETQYF
DNA: TGCGCCAGCAGTGAGAGACTAGCGGGGGACCAAGAGACCCAGTACTTC

V: TRBV6-1
J: TRBJ2-3
size: few
D: TRBD2
CDR3: CASSTLAGSTDTQYF
DNA: TGTGCCAGCAGTACCTTAGCGGGTAGCACAGATACGCAGTATTTT

V: TRBV15
J: TRBJ2-7
size: -
D: TRBD2
CDR3: CATSRGGTSSPYEQYF
DNA: TGTGCCACCAGCAGAGGTGGGACTAGCAGTCCCTACGAGCAGTACTTC

V: TRBV15
J: TRBJ2-2
size: -
D: -
CDR3: CATSHGSTGELFF
DNA: TGTGCCACCAGCCACGGGAGCACCGGGGAGCTGTTTTTT

V: TRBV4-1
J: TRBJ2-5
size: -
D: TRBD1
CDR3: CASSQGQGGQETQYF
DNA: TGCGCCAGCAGCCAAGGACAGGGGGGCCAAGAGACCCAGTACTTC

V: TRBV19
J: TRBJ1-5
size: -
D: -
CDR3: CASSKRGTNQPQHF
DNA: TGTGCCAGTAGTAAACGGGGAACAAATCAGCCCCAGCATTTT

V: TRBV19
J: TRBJ2-2
size: -
D: -
CDR3: CASSRGHPPGELFF
DNA: TGTGCCAGTAGTAGGGGACATCCGCCCGGGGAGCTGTTTTTT